The next 18 T cell receptor beta chains were all read from a single sample in a study of PD-1 blockade in mismatch repair-deficient tumors. The assay was immunoSEQ multiplex PCR, and TCRdb's table has in-frame clones only and misses some. Found here are 75,000 to 85,000 clones, around 85% of them singletons; the top ten hold roughly 2.5%. The material sequenced was peripheral blood, taken 12 weeks after starting pembrolizumab. The receptor set was obtained from an adult with mismatch repair-deficient cancer.

The chain recombines TRBV4-2 with TRBJ2-2; 8 bases are a match to TRBD1. The CDR3 runs to 16 residues. Trimming took 1 base from V and 6 from J; bases not matched to a gene: 7. Germline V gene lookup returns CDR1 LGHNA and CDR2 YNFKEQ. In nucleotides, the CDR3 is TGTGCCAGCAGCCAAGTGCAGGGGGCTATCGCCGGGGAGCTGTTTTTT. Translating gives CASSQVQGAIAGELFF.

The chain is built from TRBV5-1 and TRBJ2-1; D unresolved. The CDR3 contains 13 residues. Germline lookup yields CDR1 SGHRS and CDR2 YFSETQ. V dropped 0 bases and J dropped 1 base, with 2 bases sitting between them. In DNA, the CDR3 is TGCGCCAGCAGCTTGGATTCCTACAATGAGCAGTTCTTC. Its translation is CASSLDSYNEQFF.

This chain connects TRBV7-3 to TRBJ2-5, with 7 bases fitting TRBD1. The CDR3 spans 14 residues. Germline assignment: CDR1 SGHTA and CDR2 FQGTGA. Trimming removed 5 bases from V and 5 bases from J; junction bases left unmatched: 8. In DNA form, the CDR3 reads TGTGCCAGCAGCACCGGGACAGACGGGGAGACCCAGTACTTC. Translating gives CASSTGTDGETQYF.

V gene TRBV5-5 combines with J gene TRBJ2-1, with 7 bases matching TRBD2. J was trimmed by 4 bases and V by 2 bases; bases with no gene match: 6. Germline V CDR1 and CDR2: SGHKS, YYEKEE (reference sequence). The CDR3 has 15 residues. The CDR3 reads CASSFAPGLYNEQFF. CDR3 sequence (DNA): TGTGCCAGCAGCTTTGCACCGGGACTATACAATGAGCAGTTCTTC.

In this sample, this clone turned up once. The chain joins TRBV7-2 to TRBJ2-7, with D hard to call. V was cut by 5 bases and J by 9 bases, with 14 bases left in between. CDR1 SGHTA and CDR2 FQGNSA come from the germline V gene. CDR3 size: 12 residues. The DNA of the CDR3 is TGTGCCAGCAGCCCTGATCGGTTCCGGCAGTACTTC. Encoded protein: CASSPDRFRQYF. Supplemented by reference TRBV7-2 and TRBJ2-7, the full variable domain reads GAGVSQSPSNKVTEKGKDVELRCDPISGHTALYWYRQSLGQGLEFLIYFQGNSAPDKSGLPSDRFSAERTGGSVSTLTIQRTQQEDSAVYLCASSPDRFRQYFGPGTRLTVT.

The chain combines TRBV7-3 with TRBJ2-5, with 7 bases identical to TRBD1. Germline CDR1 and CDR2: SGHTA and FQGTGA. Trimming removed 6 bases from V and 5 bases from J; junction bases left unmatched: 9. This CDR3 spans 14 amino acids. The DNA of the CDR3 is TGTGCCAGCAGTATAGGGGGCTGGTGGGAGACCCAGTACTTC. Protein: CASSIGGWWETQYF.

This clone has more than one count but fewer than ten. The chain combines TRBV6-5 with TRBJ2-1; a possible D gene is TRBD2 (6 bases). This CDR3 spans 15 amino acids. CDR1 and CDR2 (germline): MNHEY, SVGAGI. Trimming removed 2 bases at V and 4 bases at J, with 12 bases between. The CDR3 spells CASSYNGGAYNEQFF. The CDR3 region has the DNA TGTGCCAGCAGTTACAATGGCGGGGCATACAATGAGCAGTTCTTC.

The V gene is TRBV6-6, the J gene TRBJ1-1, with 7 bases matching TRBD1. The V gene end was trimmed by 5 bases and the J gene end by 5 bases; junction bases not matched to a gene: 8. Looked up from germline, CDR1 is MNHNY and CDR2 is SVGAGI (reference sequence). The CDR3 contains 14 residues. The CDR3 region has the DNA TGTGCCAGCAGTCCACCGACAGGGAAAACTGAAGCTTTCTTT. This encodes CASSPPTGKTEAFF.

V usage is TRBV11-3 and J usage is TRBJ2-2; 8 bases match TRBD1. Germline CDR1 and CDR2: SGHNT and YENEEA. CDR3 length equals 15 residues. J was trimmed by 5 bases and V by 4 bases; bases with no gene match: 6. CDR3 residues: CASSSTRQGTGELFF. Here the CDR3 DNA reads TGTGCCAGCAGCTCCACCCGACAGGGGACCGGGGAGCTGTTTTTT.

This clone was seen only a few times. This chain joins TRBV10-1 and TRBJ2-2, with D perhaps matching TRBD1 (5 bases). Germline V CDR1 and CDR2: WNHNN, SYGVQD (reference sequence). V was clipped by 6 bases and J by 3 bases, with 8 bases between them. This CDR3 spans 13 amino acids. As DNA, the CDR3 is TGCGCCAGCAGACAGGAGCACACCGGGGAGCTGTTTTTT. Protein sequence: CASRQEHTGELFF.

The chain combines TRBV6-5 with TRBJ2-2; D gene uncertain. V was pared by 0 bases and J by 6 bases, with 5 bases between. This CDR3 is 13 amino acids long. CDR1 and CDR2 from the germline V gene are MNHEY and SVGAGI. For the CDR3, the DNA is TGTGCCAGCAGTTACTCGACGGCCGGGGAGCTGTTTTTT. Translating gives CASSYSTAGELFF.

This sequence joins TRBV11-2 and TRBJ2-7; 7 positions match TRBD2. The ends lost 1 base at V and 7 bases at J; junction bases unmatched: 22. Germline V gives CDR1 SGHAT, CDR2 FQNNGV. The CDR3 loop spans 19 amino acids. This chain's CDR3 is CASSLAWDYERWTISEQYF. In DNA form, the CDR3 reads TGTGCCAGCAGCTTAGCTTGGGACTATGAGCGATGGACTATAAGTGAGCAGTACTTC.

The V call is TRBV19, the J call TRBJ2-2, with a possible D match to TRBD1 (5 bases). This CDR3 has 14 residues. The ends were cut back, 6 bases at V and 5 bases at J, with 13 bases in the middle. Germline assignment: CDR1 LNHDA and CDR2 SQIVND (reference sequence). CDR3 nucleotide sequence: TGTGCCAGTAGAGATAGGGGCATGACCGGGGAGCTGTTTTTT. It translates to CASRDRGMTGELFF.

This chain links TRBV5-4 with TRBJ2-1; D is possibly TRBD1 or TRBD2 (5 bases each). Germline CDR1 reads SGHNT; CDR2 reads YYREEE (reference sequence). Trimming cost V 2 bases and J 4 bases, with 16 bases left between them. This CDR3 has 16 amino acids. CDR3 nucleotides: TGTGCCAGCAGCTTAAGGGGAGTAGCCGATTACAATGAGCAGTTCTTC. It yields the protein CASSLRGVADYNEQFF.

The rearrangement uses TRBV5-4 and TRBJ1-2, with unresolved D. Germline values: CDR1 SGHNT, CDR2 YYREEE (reference sequence). This CDR3 spans 12 amino acids. Trimming pared 0 bases from V and 6 bases from J, leaving 6 bases between. This CDR3 is CASSLAQNGYTF. The CDR3 coding sequence is TGTGCCAGCAGCTTGGCACAGAATGGCTACACCTTC. The full variable domain, its missing parts supplied by reference TRBV5-4 and TRBJ1-2, is ETGVTQSPTHLIKTRGQQVTLRCSSQSGHNTVSWYQQALGQGPQFIFQYYREEENGRGNFPPRFSGLQFPNYSSELNVNALELDDSALYLCASSLAQNGYTFGSGTRLTVV.

This rearrangement joins TRBV21-1 to TRBJ2-7; TRBD2, the D gene given by the table, was not confirmed from the DNA. TRBV21-1 constitutes a pseudogene. The CDR3 spans 13 residues. CDR3 amino acids: CASRRGHSYEQYF. DNA for the CDR3: TGTGCCAGCCGGCGCGGGCACTCCTACGAGCAGTACTTC.

This clone occurred once. The chain recombines TRBV4-1 with TRBJ1-1, with D possibly TRBD1 on 6 matching bases. Germline V gene lookup returns CDR1 MGHRA and CDR2 YSYEKL. The germline V and J ends were trimmed by 0 bases and 2 bases, with 16 bases remaining between them. The CDR3 has 17 amino acids. This CDR3 reads CASSQEYAGVKNTEAFF. The CDR3 DNA is TGCGCCAGCAGCCAAGAATACGCAGGGGTTAAAAACACTGAAGCTTTCTTT.

The rearrangement links TRBV4-2 to TRBJ1-2; a possible D gene is TRBD1 (5 bases). The CDR3 spans 12 residues. The germline V and J ends were trimmed by 0 bases and 6 bases, with 5 bases remaining between them. Germline CDR1 LGHNA, CDR2 YNFKEQ. The CDR3, as DNA: TGTGCCAGCAGCCAAGAAGGGGATGGCTACACCTTC. Translated: CASSQEGDGYTF.